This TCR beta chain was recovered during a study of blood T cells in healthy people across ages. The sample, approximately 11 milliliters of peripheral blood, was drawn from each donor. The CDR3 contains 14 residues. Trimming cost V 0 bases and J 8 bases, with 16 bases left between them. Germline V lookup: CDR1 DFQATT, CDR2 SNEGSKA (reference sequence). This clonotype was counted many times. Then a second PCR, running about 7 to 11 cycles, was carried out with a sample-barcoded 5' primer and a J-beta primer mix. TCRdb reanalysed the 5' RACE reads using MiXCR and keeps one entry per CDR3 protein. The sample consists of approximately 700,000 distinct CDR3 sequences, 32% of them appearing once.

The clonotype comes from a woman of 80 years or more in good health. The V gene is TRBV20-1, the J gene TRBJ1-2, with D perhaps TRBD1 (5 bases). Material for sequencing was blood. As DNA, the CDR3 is TGCAGTGCTAGAGAACCGGGACCTCGGGAAGGCTACACCTTC. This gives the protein CSAREPGPREGYTF.